Reported below is one TCR beta chain. It has no known antigen specificity. No clone much larger than this one lies a single base away; base qualities are absent. DNA was extracted from blood mononuclear cells, with the same DNA used for both TCR and STAT3 sequencing. This sample stems from a study of STAT3 mutations in large granular lymphocyte leukemia (dated by TCRdb to between 2018 and 2020). Study-wide context: Roughly half of the T-LGLL patients who were sequenced longitudinally carried canonical activating STAT3 mutations. Over half of the T-LGLL patients were given one or more immunosuppressive therapy regimens, and approximately 37% of the treated patients had a hematologic response. Patients with T-cell large granular lymphocyte leukemia underwent serial deep sequencing of TCRbeta CDR3 and STAT3 to reconstruct clonal hierarchy and dynamics. Roughly 19 representative T-LGLL cases were selected from an initial cohort of a few hundred LGL patients for longitudinal TCRbeta and STAT3 sequencing. As controls, the study also included longitudinal sequencing of a couple of patients with natural killer LGL leukemia. For each patient, sequencing was performed at an average of about 4.3 time points, with a range of 2 to 8 samplings.

The germline V gene (reference sequence) specifies GTSNPN as CDR1 and SVGIG as CDR2. The CDR3 contains 13 residues, cysteine and phenylalanine counted. CDR3 DNA only is kept here, 39 bases in frame from base 1. The trim is 2 bases for V and 4 bases for J, with a gap of 9 bases between the germline ends. Study-wide findings and limitations: In about 30% of the 18 patients, TCR clonotype switching occurred after therapy, and every newly emerging clone was STAT3 wild type. Because no samples were available when a clone first appeared, clonal expansion was inferred from samplings taken at other points. All T-LGLL patients had at least one immunodominant TCRbeta clonotype, and roughly half had multiple immunodominant subclonotypes. Variable intervals between samplings and differing treatment regimens complicated linking therapy response to changes in TCR clonal burden. Since codominant clonotypes persisted in some patients, a small but highly pathogenic clone may have gone undetected. Several patients had a dominant TCR clone burden greater than the STAT3 mutant burden, which suggests that the STAT3 mutation arose secondarily within a clone that had already expanded.

An Illumina MiSeq was used to sequence the TCRbeta libraries, yielding an average of approximately 39,000 productive templates per sample. Multiplex PCR amplification was used to generate TCRbeta CDR3 libraries with the immunoSEQ assay. Regarding the original processing steps: Following a previously defined approach, repertoire diversity was calculated, and values close to 0 point to extremely monoclonal samples. Not all clones reach the TCRdb copy of this immuneACCESS table, which keeps in-frame sequences only. Checked studies attribute under half of the gap to unresolved V genes and leave the rest unexplained. From that table come the V and J calls and clone size; the DNA was used to work out D and trimming. The sample includes 20,000 to 30,000 clones, with over 90% observed a single time. Of the sample, approximately 6% falls within the top ten clones.

The clonotype was recovered from a man aged 40-50 years with T-cell large granular lymphocyte leukemia. Some clones in this sample may be carry-over from other donors' samples. The age is the age at diagnosis. Sample: peripheral blood mononuclear cells. The rearrangement combines TRBV30 with TRBJ1-3, with no D gene named confidently. The sequenced DNA: TGTGCCTGGAGTCTTGTAGAAGGAAACACCATATATTTT. Translation gives CAWSLVEGNTIYF.